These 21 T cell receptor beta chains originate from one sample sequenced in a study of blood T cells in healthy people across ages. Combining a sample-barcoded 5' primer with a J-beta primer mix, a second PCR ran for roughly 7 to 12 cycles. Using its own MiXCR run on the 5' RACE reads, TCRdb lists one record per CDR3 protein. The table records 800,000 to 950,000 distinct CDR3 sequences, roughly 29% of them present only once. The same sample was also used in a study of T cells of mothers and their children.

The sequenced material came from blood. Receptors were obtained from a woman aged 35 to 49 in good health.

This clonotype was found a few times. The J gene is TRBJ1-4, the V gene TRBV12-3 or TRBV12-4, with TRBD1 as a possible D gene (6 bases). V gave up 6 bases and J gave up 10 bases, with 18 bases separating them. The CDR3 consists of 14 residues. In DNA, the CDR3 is TGTGCCAGCAGCTCCGAAGGACAGCCGGGAAAACTGTTTTTT. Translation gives CASSSEGQPGKLFF.

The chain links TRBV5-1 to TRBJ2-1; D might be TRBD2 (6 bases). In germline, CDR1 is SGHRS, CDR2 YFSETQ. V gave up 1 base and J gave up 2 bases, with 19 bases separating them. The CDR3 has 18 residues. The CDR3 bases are TGCGCCAGCAGCTTGTCATCTTCTTCCGGGGGTGCCTACAATGAGCAGTTCTTC. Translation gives CASSLSSSSGGAYNEQFF.

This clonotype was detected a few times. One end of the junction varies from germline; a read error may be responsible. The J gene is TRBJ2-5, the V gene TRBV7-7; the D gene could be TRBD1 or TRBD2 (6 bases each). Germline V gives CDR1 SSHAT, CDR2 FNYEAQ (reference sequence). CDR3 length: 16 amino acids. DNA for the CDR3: TGTGCTAGCAGCTTTGGGGGGCCAGCGAGGTCAGAGACCCAGTACTTC. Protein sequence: CASSFGGPARSETQYF.

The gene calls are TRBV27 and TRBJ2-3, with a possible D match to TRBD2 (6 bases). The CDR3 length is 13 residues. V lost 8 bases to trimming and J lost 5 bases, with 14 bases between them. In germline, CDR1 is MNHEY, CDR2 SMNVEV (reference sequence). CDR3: CASGHVGGDTQYF. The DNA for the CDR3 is TGTGCCAGCGGCCACGTCGGGGGAGATACGCAGTATTTT.

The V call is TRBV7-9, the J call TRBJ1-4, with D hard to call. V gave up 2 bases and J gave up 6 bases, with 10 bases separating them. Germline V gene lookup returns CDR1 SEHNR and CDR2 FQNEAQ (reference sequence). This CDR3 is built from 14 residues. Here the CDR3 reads CASSLPQEDEKLFF. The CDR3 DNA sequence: TGTGCCAGCAGCTTACCCCAGGAGGATGAAAAACTGTTTTTT. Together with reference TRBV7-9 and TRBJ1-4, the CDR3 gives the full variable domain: DTGVSQNPRHKITKRGQNVTFRCDPISEHNRLYWYRQTLGQGPEFLTYFQNEAQLEKSRLLSDRFSAERPKGSFSTLEIQRTEQGDSAMYLCASSLPQEDEKLFFGSGTQLSVL.

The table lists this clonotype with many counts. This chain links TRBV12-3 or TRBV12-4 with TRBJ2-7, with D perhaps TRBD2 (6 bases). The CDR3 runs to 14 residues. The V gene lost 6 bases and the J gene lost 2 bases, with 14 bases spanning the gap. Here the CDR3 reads CASRDSTRTYEQYF. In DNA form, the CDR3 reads TGTGCCAGCAGGGACTCGACTAGGACCTACGAGCAGTACTTC.

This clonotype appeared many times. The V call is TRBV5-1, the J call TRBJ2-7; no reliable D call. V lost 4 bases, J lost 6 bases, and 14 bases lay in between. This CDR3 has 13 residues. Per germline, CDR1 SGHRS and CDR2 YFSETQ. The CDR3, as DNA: TGCGCCAGCAGCCCGTCCTTTATCACCGAGCAGTACTTC. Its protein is CASSPSFITEQYF.

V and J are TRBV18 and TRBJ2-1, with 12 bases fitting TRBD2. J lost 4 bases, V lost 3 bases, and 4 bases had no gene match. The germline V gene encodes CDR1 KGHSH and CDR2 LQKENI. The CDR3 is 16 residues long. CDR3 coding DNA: TGTGCCAGCTCACCGACAACTAGCGGGGGGTACAATGAGCAGTTCTTC. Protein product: CASSPTTSGGYNEQFF.

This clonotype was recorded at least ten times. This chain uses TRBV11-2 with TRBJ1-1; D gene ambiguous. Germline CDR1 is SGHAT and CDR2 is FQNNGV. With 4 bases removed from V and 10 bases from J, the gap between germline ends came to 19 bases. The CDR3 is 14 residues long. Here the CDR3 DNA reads TGTGCCAGCAGCTCCTATCGACATAGGCCTCGAGCTTTCTTT. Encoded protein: CASSSYRHRPRAFF.

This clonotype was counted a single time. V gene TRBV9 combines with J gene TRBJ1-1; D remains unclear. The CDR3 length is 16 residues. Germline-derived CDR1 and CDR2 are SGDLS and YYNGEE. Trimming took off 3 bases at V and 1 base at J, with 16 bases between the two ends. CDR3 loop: CASSGPGHVENTEAFF. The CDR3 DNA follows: TGTGCCAGCAGCGGACCCGGTCATGTAGAGAACACTGAAGCTTTCTTT.

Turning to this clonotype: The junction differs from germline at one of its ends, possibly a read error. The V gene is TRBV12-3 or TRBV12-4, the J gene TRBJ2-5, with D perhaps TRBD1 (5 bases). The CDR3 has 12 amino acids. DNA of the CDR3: TGTGCCGGCAGCGACCAGGGAGAGACCCAGTACTTC. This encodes CAGSDQGETQYF.

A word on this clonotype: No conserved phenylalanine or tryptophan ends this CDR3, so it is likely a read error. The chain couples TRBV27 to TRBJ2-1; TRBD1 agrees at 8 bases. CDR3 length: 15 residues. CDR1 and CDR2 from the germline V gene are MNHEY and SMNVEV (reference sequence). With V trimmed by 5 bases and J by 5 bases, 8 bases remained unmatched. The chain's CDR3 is CASSRDRGLDNEQFC. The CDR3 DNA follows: TGTGCCAGCAGTCGCGACAGGGGTCTTGACAATGAGCAGTTCTGC.

In DNA, the CDR3 is TGCAGCGTTGAAGAGAGGGAGCTGTTTTTT. The encoded protein is CSVEERELFF. V and J are TRBV29-1 and TRBJ2-2, with D uncertain. Germline-derived CDR1 and CDR2 are SQVTM and ANQGSEA. The CDR3 is made up of 10 amino acids. Trimming took off 0 bases at V and 9 bases at J, with 2 bases between the two ends.

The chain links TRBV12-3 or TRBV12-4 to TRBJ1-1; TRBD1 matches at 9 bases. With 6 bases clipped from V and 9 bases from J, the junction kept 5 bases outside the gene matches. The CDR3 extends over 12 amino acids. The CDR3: CASSPTGGQAFF. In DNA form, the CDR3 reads TGTGCCAGCAGCCCGACAGGGGGGCAAGCTTTCTTT.

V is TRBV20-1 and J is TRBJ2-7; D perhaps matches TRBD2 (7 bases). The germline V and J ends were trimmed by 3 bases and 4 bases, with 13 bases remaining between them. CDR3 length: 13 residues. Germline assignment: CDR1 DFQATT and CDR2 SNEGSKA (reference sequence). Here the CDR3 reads CSARGGAEYEQYF. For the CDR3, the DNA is TGCAGTGCTAGGGGGGGGGCGGAGTACGAGCAGTACTTC.

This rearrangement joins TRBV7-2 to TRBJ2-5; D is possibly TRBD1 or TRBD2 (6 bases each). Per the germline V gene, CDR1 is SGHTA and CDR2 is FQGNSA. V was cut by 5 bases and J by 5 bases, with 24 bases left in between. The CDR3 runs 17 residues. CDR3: CASSLEGRGPPSETQYF. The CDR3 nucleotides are TGTGCCAGCAGCCTCGAGGGTCGGGGGCCGCCTTCGGAGACCCAGTACTTC.

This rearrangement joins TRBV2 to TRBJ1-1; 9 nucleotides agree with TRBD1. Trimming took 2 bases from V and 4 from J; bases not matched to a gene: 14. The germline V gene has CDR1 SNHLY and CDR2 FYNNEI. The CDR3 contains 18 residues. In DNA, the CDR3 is TGTGCCAGCAGTGAACTTTTGGACAGGGGTAGGAAGGCCACTGAAGCTTTCTTT. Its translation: CASSELLDRGRKATEAFF.

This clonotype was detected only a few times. CDR3 in amino acids: CASSDYRNSYEQYF. The DNA of the CDR3 is TGTGCCAGCAGCGACTACAGGAACTCCTACGAGCAGTACTTC. The rearrangement links TRBV7-9 to TRBJ2-7; D possibly matches TRBD1 or TRBD2 (5 bases each). CDR3 length: 14 residues. Germline CDR1 and CDR2: SEHNR and FQNEAQ (reference sequence). Trimming pared 5 bases from V and 0 bases from J, leaving 11 bases between.

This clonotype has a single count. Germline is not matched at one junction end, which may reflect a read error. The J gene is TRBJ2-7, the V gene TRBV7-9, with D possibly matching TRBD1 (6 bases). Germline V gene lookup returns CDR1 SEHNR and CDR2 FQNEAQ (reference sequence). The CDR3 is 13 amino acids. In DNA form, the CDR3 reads TGTGCCAGCAGTTTGGACAGTTCCTACGAGCAGCACTTC. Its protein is CASSLDSSYEQHF.

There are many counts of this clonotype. CDR3 sequence reads: CASSQDNSGGLSGANVLTF. The CDR3 nucleotides read TGTGCCAGCAGCCAAGATAATAGCGGGGGCCTCTCTGGGGCCAACGTCCTGACTTTC. This chain connects TRBV3-1 to TRBJ2-6, with 9 bases matching TRBD2. V shed 0 bases and J 0 bases; nucleotides not matched to a gene: 6. CDR1 is LGHDT and CDR2 is YNNKEL in the germline V gene (reference sequence). This CDR3 has 19 amino acids.

This CDR3 is CASSLNPGLNNYGYTF. CDR3 nucleotide sequence: TGTGCCAGCAGCCTCAACCCAGGCCTGAATAACTATGGCTACACCTTC. The rearrangement joins TRBV7-2 to TRBJ1-2; no clear D. CDR1 and CDR2 from the germline V gene are SGHTA and FQGNSA. The CDR3 contains 16 residues. Trimming shortened V by 5 bases and J by 1 base, and 17 bases separated the two germline ends.